This record covers a single TCR beta chain. Its cognate antigen has yet to be identified. Base quality data are lacking; no much larger clone is found one base away. This sample was taken from a study of cytomegalovirus exposure and HLA in healthy donors (dated by TCRdb to the late 2010s). Looking at the study overall: According to an earlier analysis of 550 to 750 of the donors, about 179 million T cells yielded 90 million to 130 million unique TCR beta sequences and approximately 300 Gb of sequence data. About 300 gigabases of sequencing data and 80 million or so unique TCR sequences were included in an early release covering 500 to 750 HLA-typed donors. The genetic ancestry cluster associated with self-reported Caucasian donors included about 81% of the 350 to 500 genotyped donors. The study aimed to test whether cataloging public T cell receptors could reveal signatures of past pathogen exposure. The study profiled the T cell repertoires of hundreds of subjects by immunosequencing and related them to cytomegalovirus serostatus. Besides the first cohort of 666 subjects, a separate validation cohort made up of some 110 different subjects was used. To predict cytomegalovirus infection status, the study brought together high-throughput TCR immunosequencing, statistical association of individual TCRs with disease status, and machine learning. In a later analysis, previously published TCR beta repertoires from 550 to 700 donors were re-analyzed and high-resolution HLA genotyping was added so that TCR occurrence patterns could be studied. The later analysis used no new phenotypic data to find candidate immune exposures, relying instead on TCR beta sequences and their occurrence across donors. An earlier analysis of around 580 of the donors used high-throughput TCR beta sequencing to judge whether each TCR beta V gene segment behaved as functional or pseudogenic. Donor age, sex, ethnicity and CMV serostatus were collected together with the repertoire data. Genome-wide SNP genotypes for about 60% of the roughly 670 donors were used in a later genetic analysis, which treated that subset as a discovery cohort. Every repertoire in the discovery cohort had been generated on one and the same sequencing platform. HLA typing included class I and class II loci at four-digit resolution. Typing coverage varied by locus: about 629-630 donors for A, B, C, DRB1 and DQB1; approximately 500 for DQA1; over 600 for DPA1; roughly 450 for DPB1. Several DR-DQ haplotypes were handled as single units for association and clustering because linkage in the cohort was strong. Among almost 400 genotyped donors of the cohort, an average of around 240,000 unique TCR beta nucleotide sequences were sequenced per donor, roughly 20% of them non-productive.

CDR1 and CDR2 are drawn from the germline V gene: SGHTS, YDEGEE. Between the V and J ends, shortened by 2 bases and 4 bases respectively, the junction contains 18 bases. Reading from cysteine to phenylalanine, the CDR3 counts 16 amino acids. Of the read, only the CDR3 DNA is kept; its 48 bases are in frame from base 1. Library preparation employed the immunoSEQ multiplex PCR assay. For the multiplex PCR, a mixture combining 60 forward primers for TCR Vbeta segments and 13 reverse primers for TCR Jbeta segments was used. Amplification of the CDR3 region of rearranged TCR beta genes was performed with a multiplex PCR assay on genomic DNA. Amplified TCR beta libraries were sequenced as 87-base-pair reads on the Illumina HiSeq System. The authors' analysis ran thus. In a later analysis, roughly 80 million unique TCR beta chains were counted across the 500 to 700 repertoires, and around 11 million of these chains were shared by at least two donors. A nearest-neighbor algorithm error-corrected the raw reads and collapsed the reads into unique sequences, merging closely related sequences to remove PCR and sequencing errors. To assign V, D and J gene segments, CDR3 sequences were aligned to IMGT reference sequences. For a sequence to be retained, at least a six-nucleotide match to both a V gene segment and a J gene segment was required. A rearrangement counted as productive if the CDR3 had no stop codons and remained in frame with V and J, and every other rearrangement counted as non-productive. Following IMGT convention, CDR3 was defined as the stretch from the second conserved V-encoded cysteine up to the conserved J-encoded phenylalanine. The earlier analysis of 587 of the donors excluded sequences that lacked an unambiguous match to a single V gene segment. An earlier analysis of 500 to 700 of the donors classified V segments as functional when productive rearrangements were above 56.7% and as segregating when the standard deviation between donors was above 5%. A statistical classification framework was built to diagnose cytomegalovirus status from the catalog of TCR beta chain sequences. In a later analysis, TCR nucleotide sequences were compared against IMGT/GENE-DB human TR gene sequences so that V and J genes could be assigned. In a later analysis, CDR3 sequences and most-parsimonious VDJ recombination scenarios were assigned using the TCRdist pipeline. In a later analysis, each TCR beta chain was defined by its CDR3 amino acid sequence together with its V-gene family, and reads lacking a unique V-gene family were excluded. A later analysis removed nearly 600 highly shared, low-generation-probability nucleotide sequences to deal with suspected cross-contamination and a sequencing artifact. In a later analysis, a clonal expansion index was calculated for each public chain from normalized within-repertoire ranks of inferred template counts. A later analysis computed generation probabilities with a VDJ recombination model fitted to out-of-frame rearrangements, and checked the results against IGoR. In a later analysis, hypergeometric tests were used to score TCR-TCR, TCR-HLA and TCR-CMV co-occurrence, with a repertoire-size bias correction applied to TCR pairs. False discovery rates were estimated in a later analysis by permuting HLA or CMV assignments 20 times. In a later analysis, co-occurring TCRs were grouped using DBSCAN, and TCRdist sequence similarity was added for clustering within HLA-allele-positive subsets. Co-occurrence clustering excluded repertoires with fewer than 30,000 or more than 120,000 public chains, plus five with anomalous nucleotide sharing. TCRdb provides this immuneACCESS table in a form limited to in-frame rearrangements. Some clones are lacking; in checked studies, under half of them reflect an unresolved V gene, and why the rest are absent is not known. The V and J calls and clone size were taken over from that table, and D and trimming were inferred from the DNA. Recorded for this sample are 190,000 or so clones; 75% to 90% of them occurred a single time. The ten largest clones take up 0.65% of the sample.

Study-wide findings and limitations: Strong co-occurrence of HLA alleles, especially DR and DQ, made assigning TCR associations to individual alleles difficult. In a later genetic analysis, fewer N-insertions in productive TCRs were reported among donors in an Asian-associated ancestry cluster than the 666-donor mean. According to a later analysis, most CMV-associated TCR beta chains appeared to be HLA-restricted, and the HLA associations seemed to be driven largely by CMV exposure. The authors suggested that the approach could potentially be generalized to other disease states and immunological phenotypes. The cohort was sequenced for TCR beta chains only, and without alpha or paired-chain data the features that could be detected were limited. Some IMGT-functional V segments, including TRBV6-2 and TRBV6-3, could not be distinguished by the 87-base-pair reads and were therefore excluded. The only immune exposure information available for the cohort was CMV serostatus. A few of the identified cytomegalovirus-associated TCR beta chains were confirmed in vitro to be specific for cytomegalovirus antigens. In both the original and validation cohorts, the classifier was reported to diagnose cytomegalovirus status with high specificity and sensitivity. A total of 150 or so TCR beta chains were listed by the study as associated with cytomegalovirus. While some public TCRs were present in many individuals, most TCR sequences turned up only very rarely across donors. A cluster of highly shared sequence variants was judged likely to be a technical artifact of the sequencing pipeline. In a later genetic analysis, a missense DCLRE1C variant was associated with V-gene and J-gene trimming of TCR beta chains, and the association was replicated in an independent cohort. Linkage disequilibrium might explain the correlated functional status among segregating V segments, but an unknown experimental factor could not be ruled out. The earlier analysis of 587 of the donors excluded roughly 17 rarely observed V segments, including chromosome 9 orphons, because counts were too low. In a later analysis, about 16,000 TCR beta sequences were associated with specific HLA alleles at a false discovery rate of 0.05. Roughly uniform sequencing depth across donors was assumed in presence/absence analyses, although this assumption may not hold. Because some donors lacked HLA typing at each locus, the association tests relied only on the typed subset. An earlier analysis of approximately 590 of the donors showed that most TCR beta V segments appeared in productive rearrangements either about 87% or about 30% of the time, which broadly matched IMGT annotations. In a later analysis, the rate of TCR association differed among HLA loci, with DRB1 alleles having the most associated TCRs and HLA-C alleles having the fewest. A further reported finding was that TCR beta sequences accurately predicted the HLA-A and HLA-B alleles for most subjects in the first cohort. According to a later analysis, parvovirus B19, influenza, CMV and Epstein-Barr virus appeared linked to several top co-occurrence clusters. A later analysis found that HLA-associated TCR beta chains were more clonally expanded and had lower generation probabilities than equally common non-associated chains.

The cohort comprised under 700 healthy bone marrow donors. All cohort members were sampled while nominally healthy, although unrecorded immune exposures were likely present. The donor tested CMV seronegative and was one of the 352 seronegative cohort members. A peripheral blood sample was provided by each donor, and peripheral blood mononuclear cells were used for TCR beta sequencing. Genomic DNA extraction from the blood cell samples was performed with the Qiagen DNeasy Blood Extraction Kit. The TCR comes from a boy younger than 18 in good health and CMV-seronegative. The sample consisted of PBMCs. Recombination connected TRBV5-8 to TRBJ1-1; TRBD1 might be the D gene, on 6 matching bases. The sequenced DNA: TGTGCCAGCAGCTTAAACGAGGGGGTACTATTCACTGAAGCTTTCTTT. Translated, it reads CASSLNEGVLFTEAFF.